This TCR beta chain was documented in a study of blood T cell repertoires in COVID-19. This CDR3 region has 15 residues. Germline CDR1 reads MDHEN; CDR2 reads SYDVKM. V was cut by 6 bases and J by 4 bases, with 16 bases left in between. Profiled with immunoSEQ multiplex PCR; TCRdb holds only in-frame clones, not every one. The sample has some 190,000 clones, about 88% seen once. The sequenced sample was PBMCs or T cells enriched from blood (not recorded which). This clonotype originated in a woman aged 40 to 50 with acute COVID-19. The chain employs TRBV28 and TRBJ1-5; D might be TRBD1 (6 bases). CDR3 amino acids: CASRDRAILNQPQHF. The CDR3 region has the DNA TGTGCCAGCAGGGACAGAGCTATTCTTAATCAGCCCCAGCATTTT.